A single sample is the source of the 4 T cell receptor beta chains below, sequenced in a study of CD8+ T cells in alopecia areata. Noted treatment: oral pan-JAK inhibitor, 5-10 mg twice daily. Sequencing used cDNA as its template, made by extracting RNA and reverse transcribing it. This table comes from immunoSEQ multiplex PCR, and its TCRdb copy is limited to in-frame clones, with some not included. The repertoire holds about 180,000 clones, 45% to 60% seen once, with about 9.4% in the top ten. The sample in question was CD8+ T cells sorted from blood, obtained between weeks 51 and 52, from a patient treated with tofacitinib. These receptors all stem from a human donor with alopecia areata.

The V and J genes are TRBV7-9 and TRBJ2-5, with 9 bases identical to TRBD2. This CDR3 has 17 residues. V was pared by 4 bases and J by 4 bases, with 13 bases of the junction left unmatched. The germline gives CDR1 SEHNR, CDR2 FQNEAQ (reference sequence). In nucleotides, the CDR3 is TGTGCCAGCAGCTACCCCCTAGCGGGGCCATTTGGAGAGACCCAGTACTTC. Protein product: CASSYPLAGPFGETQYF.

The CDR3 sequence: CASSLTDRATGNTIYF. The CDR3 DNA is TGTGCCAGCAGCCTAACTGACAGGGCCACTGGAAACACCATATATTTT. This sequence joins TRBV14 and TRBJ1-3, with 7 bases identical to TRBD1. V shed 4 bases and J 2 bases; nucleotides not matched to a gene: 8. The length of the CDR3 is 16 residues. Germline loops: CDR1 SGHDN, CDR2 FVKESK.

V is TRBV30 and J is TRBJ2-7, with 9 bases fitting TRBD1. The germline V gene has CDR1 GTSNPN and CDR2 SVGIG (reference sequence). V shed 4 bases and J 2 bases; nucleotides not matched to a gene: 3. The CDR3 is made up of 13 amino acids. CDR3 DNA: TGTGCCTGGAACCGGGACAGGGCCTACGAGCAGTACTTC. It codes for CAWNRDRAYEQYF.

A few counts support this clone. The chain links TRBV2 to TRBJ2-2, with TRBD2 matching 8 bases. Germline lookup yields CDR1 SNHLY and CDR2 FYNNEI. The CDR3 loop spans 13 amino acids. Losses at the gene ends were 7 bases for V and 6 bases for J; bases not matched to a gene: 4. For the CDR3, the DNA is TGTGCCAGCACGACCGGGGGGGCCGGGGAGCTGTTTTTT. This sequence encodes CASTTGGAGELFF. Together with reference TRBV2 and TRBJ2-2, the CDR3 gives the full variable domain: EPEVTQTPSHQVTQMGQEVILRCVPISNHLYFYWYRQILGQKVEFLVSFYNNEISEKSEIFDDQFSVERPDGSNFTLKIRSTKLEDSAMYFCASTTGGAGELFFGEGSRLTVL.